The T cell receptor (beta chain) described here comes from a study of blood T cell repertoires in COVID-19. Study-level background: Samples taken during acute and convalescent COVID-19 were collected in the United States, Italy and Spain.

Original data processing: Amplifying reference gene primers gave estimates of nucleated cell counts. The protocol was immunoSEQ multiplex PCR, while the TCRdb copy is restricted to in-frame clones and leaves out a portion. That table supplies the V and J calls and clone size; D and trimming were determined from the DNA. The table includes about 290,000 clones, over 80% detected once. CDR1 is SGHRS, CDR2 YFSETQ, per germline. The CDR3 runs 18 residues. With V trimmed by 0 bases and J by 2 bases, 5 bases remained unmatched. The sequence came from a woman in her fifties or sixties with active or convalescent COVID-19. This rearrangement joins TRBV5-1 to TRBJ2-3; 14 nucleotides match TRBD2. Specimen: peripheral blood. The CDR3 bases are TGCGCCAGCAGCTTGGGGGGACTAGCGGGAGAGGACACAGATACGCAGTATTTT. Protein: CASSLGGLAGEDTDTQYF. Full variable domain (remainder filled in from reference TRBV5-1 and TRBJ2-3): KAGVTQTPRYLIKTRGQQVTLSCSPISGHRSVSWYQQTPGQGLQFLFEYFSETQRNKGNFPGRFSGRQFSNSRSEMNVSTLELGDSALYLCASSLGGLAGEDTDTQYFGPGTRLTVL.